This T cell receptor beta chain appears in the sequencing data of a study of early T cells in non-severe SARS-CoV-2 infection. Points from the study as a whole: Anti-spike CD8 responses were favored in VDJdb matching, and private and CD4 specificities were missed.

MiXCR, applied by TCRdb to the 5' RACE reads, yields one record per CDR3 protein. The table records roughly 41,000 distinct CDR3 sequences, 5.4% of them present only once. This clonotype was detected a few times. Its cognate antigen is unknown. Germline CDR1 reads SGHDT; CDR2 reads YYEEEE. The CDR3 consists of 13 residues. V was trimmed by 2 bases and J by 5 bases, leaving 10 bases between them. The receptor's source is an adult who was a healthcare worker with PCR-confirmed SARS-CoV-2 infection or an uninfected control (not recorded which). The specimen comprised whole blood, sampled at baseline. The rearrangement joins TRBV5-6 to TRBJ1-1, with D perhaps matching TRBD1 (6 bases). The CDR3 sequence: CASSFRGRTEAFF. The CDR3 DNA follows: TGTGCCAGCAGCTTCAGGGGTAGAACTGAAGCTTTCTTT.